Listed here is a single TCR beta chain. Its antigen is unknown. The treatment is: approximately nine-day PBMC culture with coronavirus spike peptide pools or control peptides (ViraFEST assay). The absence of any prior SARS-CoV-2 infection in healthy vaccine recipients was confirmed by nucleocapsid antibody tests that came back negative both before and after vaccination. The data belong to a study of vaccination and CD4 T cells after COVID-19. About the research overall: Following dose two, a median around 65 days (range 14 to 241) passed before post-vaccine samples were taken. The cells in question were stimulated using overlapping spike peptides derived from SARS-CoV-2, HCoV-NL63, HCoV-OC43 and HCoV-229E.

Scientists ran DNA taken from cultured CD4+ T cells through the Oncomine TCR Beta short-read assay for sequencing. Using its own MiXCR run on the PCR reads, TCRdb lists one record per CDR3 protein. There are 20,000 to 25,000 distinct CDR3 sequences in the sample; 60% occur only once, and about an eighth lies in the top ten. The CDR3 length is 16 residues. CDR1 LNHDA and CDR2 SQIVND come from the germline V gene (reference sequence). V was clipped by 2 bases and J by 3 bases; unmatched bases: 5. The rearrangement links TRBV19 to TRBJ2-2; the match to TRBD2 covers 8 bases. The source of this sequence is a human donor who received a COVID-19 vaccine. The material sequenced was CD4+ T cells from blood, cultured in vitro, taken after SARS-CoV-2 vaccination. The CDR3 spells CASSILVAGYTGELFF. The DNA for the CDR3 is TGTGCCAGTAGTATACTGGTAGCGGGGTACACCGGGGAGCTGTTTTTT.